The clone carrying this T cell receptor beta chain was recorded once. Its antigen is undetermined. Stated time point: baseline, week 1 (first vaccination visit). As to treatment: pre-vaccination baseline after standard-of-care therapy. This record comes from a study of a mutant IDH1 vaccine in newly diagnosed glioma. Overall study: Previous treatment comprised radiotherapy, temozolomide, or both, mostly both. Points from the study as a whole: Pseudoprogression seemed unrelated to changes in top peripheral T cell clonotypes.

Profiled with immunoSEQ multiplex PCR; TCRdb holds only in-frame clones, not every one. The sample lists around 54,000 clones, more than 80% seen once, with around 18% in the top ten. CDR1 MNHNY and CDR2 SVGAGI come from the germline V gene (reference sequence). V was cut by 10 bases and J by 4 bases, with 18 bases left in between. The CDR3 runs to 14 residues. The clonotype comes from a man in his late teens or twenties with glioma. The rearrangement links TRBV6-6 to TRBJ2-3; D might be TRBD1 (6 bases). Sequencing used PBMCs, obtained from a glioma patient treated with radiotherapy, temozolomide or both. Written as DNA, the CDR3 is TGTGCCATTAGGGACACTCCTGTGGCAGATACGCAGTATTTT. It encodes CAIRDTPVADTQYF.